These 21 T cell receptor beta chains share one sample of origin, sequenced in a study of human T cells and chemical hapten exposure. Each CDR3 protein is one row after TCRdb ran MiXCR on the RACE reads. The sample lists roughly 40,000 distinct CDR3 sequences; about an eighth were seen once. This sample's time point: pre-sensitization, week 0. Treatment in this sample: therapeutic diphenylcyclopropenone sensitization with weekly scalp DPC. Here the sequenced sample was whole blood, taken in connection with sensitization to the hapten diphenylcyclopropenone (DPC). The receptors come from a woman under 40 with alopecia areata. Some clones in this sample may be carry-over from other donors' samples.

This clonotype is medium-sized. The chain combines TRBV20-1 with TRBJ1-5, with D possibly matching TRBD1 (6 bases). There are 15 residues in the CDR3. Trimming left V 0 bases short and J 4 bases short, with 13 bases between. CDR1 is DFQATT and CDR2 is SNEGSKA in the germline V gene (reference sequence). The CDR3: CSARDLAQGNQPQHF. For the CDR3, the DNA is TGCAGTGCTAGAGATTTGGCACAGGGAAATCAGCCCCAGCATTTT.

The chain recombines TRBV7-2 with TRBJ2-3; 10 bases fit TRBD2. Germline V gene lookup returns CDR1 SGHTA and CDR2 FQGNSA. CDR3 length equals 12 residues. Here the CDR3 DNA reads TGTGTAGCGGGAGGATACACAGATACGCAGTATTTT. Translating gives CVAGGYTDTQYF.

This clonotype was recorded at least ten times. The chain links TRBV18 to TRBJ2-1; 8 nucleotides line up with TRBD1. The CDR3 extends over 15 amino acids. In germline, CDR1 is KGHSH, CDR2 LQKENI. Trimming removed 4 bases from V and 1 base from J; junction bases left unmatched: 3. The CDR3 DNA follows: TGTGCCAGCTCACTAAACAGGGGGTCCTACAATGAGCAGTTCTTC. Protein product: CASSLNRGSYNEQFF. Using reference TRBV18 and TRBJ2-1 for the parts outside the CDR3, the full variable domain is NAGVMQNPRHLVRRRGQEARLRCSPMKGHSHVYWYRQLPEEGLKFMVYLQKENIIDESGMPKERFSAEFPKEGPSILRIQQVVRGDSAAYFCASSLNRGSYNEQFFGPGTRLTVL.

The gene calls are TRBV6-2 or TRBV6-3 and TRBJ2-7, with TRBD1 matching 11 bases. Germline CDR1 MNHEY, CDR2 SVGEGT. Trimming cost V 5 bases and J 7 bases; bases outside gene matches: 10. This CDR3 comprises 15 residues. The chain's CDR3 is CASSGRRTGGGEQYF. The CDR3 DNA reads as TGTGCCAGCAGTGGAAGAAGGACAGGGGGCGGTGAGCAGTACTTC.

The chain couples TRBV11-2 to TRBJ2-1, with 10 bases fitting TRBD2. With V trimmed by 6 bases and J by 4 bases, 3 bases remained unmatched. The CDR3 sequence is 14 residues long. Germline CDR1 is SGHAT and CDR2 is FQNNGV. CDR3 DNA sequence: TGTGCCAGCAGACGGACTAGCGGATACAATGAGCAGTTCTTC. It yields the protein CASRRTSGYNEQFF.

This clonotype has just a few counts. CDR3 protein: CASSAGTSGMGDTQYF. As DNA, the CDR3 is TGTGCCAGCAGCGCCGGGACTAGCGGGATGGGAGATACGCAGTATTTT. The chain couples TRBV7-6 to TRBJ2-3; the match to TRBD2 covers 13 bases. V lost 5 bases, J lost 5 bases, and 7 bases stayed unmatched. Germline V gene sequence: CDR1 SGHVS, CDR2 FNYEAQ. The CDR3 is 16 residues long. The full variable domain, in which reference TRBV7-6 and TRBJ2-3 provide the parts outside the CDR3, is GAGVSQSPRYKVTKRGQDVALRCDPISGHVSLYWYRQALGQGPEFLTYFNYEAQQDKSGLPNDRFSAERPEGSISTLTIQRTEQRDSAMYRCASSAGTSGMGDTQYFGPGTRLTVL.

This clonotype was counted once. The rearrangement uses TRBV28 and TRBJ2-7; 10 nucleotides match TRBD1. Germline CDR1 is MDHEN and CDR2 is SYDVKM. Trimming at V came to 8 bases and at J to 4 bases, leaving 2 bases not matched to a gene. The CDR3 is 12 residues long. As DNA, the CDR3 is TGTGCCAGCTTGGACAGGGGGTACGAGCAGTACTTC. Translated, it gives CASLDRGYEQYF.

This clonotype came up a few times. The gene calls are TRBV28 and TRBJ2-1, with TRBD1 matching over 7 bases. The CDR3 is made up of 19 amino acids. J was trimmed by 0 bases and V by 3 bases; bases with no gene match: 14. Germline V gene data show CDR1 as MDHEN and CDR2 as SYDVKM. This CDR3 is CASSFRTGVRYLSYNEQFF. The CDR3 region has the DNA TGTGCCAGCAGTTTCAGGACAGGAGTACGCTACCTCTCCTACAATGAGCAGTTCTTC.

This clonotype was detected many times. The chain couples TRBV4-3 to TRBJ2-7, with D possibly called TRBD1 or TRBD2 (7 bases each). With 5 bases removed from V and 2 bases from J, the gap between germline ends came to 19 bases. The CDR3 covers 16 residues. CDR1 LGHNA and CDR2 YSLEER come from the germline V gene. The CDR3: CASSKGEGAFAYEQYF. The CDR3 coding sequence is TGCGCCAGCAGCAAAGGGGAGGGGGCTTTCGCCTACGAGCAGTACTTC.

This clonotype was counted at least ten times. V gene TRBV4-2 combines with J gene TRBJ2-3; D not certain. The CDR3 extends over 14 amino acids. The V end lost 2 bases, the J end lost 5 bases, and 11 bases lay between the germline ends. Germline values: CDR1 LGHNA, CDR2 YNFKEQ. The CDR3 DNA is TGTGCCAGCAGCCAAACAGAGTTGCAAGATACGCAGTATTTT. Its protein is CASSQTELQDTQYF.

The rearrangement links TRBV3-1 to TRBJ2-3; the match to TRBD2 covers 11 bases. Looked up from germline, CDR1 is LGHDT and CDR2 is YNNKEL (reference sequence). The CDR3 contains 15 residues. V trimming: 0 bases; J trimming: 7 bases; junction bases outside the gene matches: 3. CDR3 protein: CASSQELAGVNTQYF. CDR3 DNA sequence: TGTGCCAGCAGCCAAGAACTAGCGGGAGTAAATACGCAGTATTTT.

The CDR3 DNA sequence: TGTGCCAGCAGCCAAGTCGGGACAGGGGGCTTCGGGGAGCTGTTTTTT. Amino acids: CASSQVGTGGFGELFF. The chain joins TRBV14 to TRBJ2-2, with 12 nucleotides matching TRBD1. Per germline, CDR1 SGHDN and CDR2 FVKESK. J was trimmed by 7 bases and V by 1 base; bases with no gene match: 4. CDR3 length: 16 amino acids.

This clonotype was picked up a small number of times. The chain uses TRBV29-1 and TRBJ2-1, with D unresolved. The germline V gene has CDR1 SQVTM and CDR2 ANQGSEA. With 3 bases removed from V and 1 base from J, the gap between germline ends came to 10 bases. The CDR3 is made up of 14 amino acids. CDR3 DNA sequence: TGCAGCGTTGATGGTAGCCTGTCCTACAATGAGCAGTTCTTC. It specifies CSVDGSLSYNEQFF.

This chain connects TRBV2 to TRBJ1-5; the D gene is possibly TRBD1 (5 bases). In germline, CDR1 is SNHLY, CDR2 FYNNEI. CDR3 length equals 14 residues. The germline V and J ends were trimmed by 4 bases and 5 bases, with 12 bases remaining between them. The CDR3 region has the DNA TGTGCCAGCAGTGTGCAGGGCAGTTATCAGCCCCAGCATTTT. This gives the protein CASSVQGSYQPQHF.

About this clonotype itself: This may be a read error: a much more frequent sequence differs by one nucleotide. The chain carries TRBV7-6 and TRBJ2-1, with unresolved D. CDR1 SGHVS and CDR2 FNYEAQ come from the germline V gene. V was trimmed by 1 base and J by 0 bases, leaving 13 bases between them. The CDR3 is 17 residues long. CDR3 residues: CASSLGGRRSSYNEQFF. CDR3 bases: TGTGCCAGCAGCTTAGGAGGTCGCAGGAGCTCCTACAATGAGCAGTTCTTC.

The table lists this clonotype with many counts. V gene TRBV3-1 combines with J gene TRBJ1-3; D gene unclear. Trimming shortened V by 1 base and J by 4 bases, and 5 bases separated the two germline ends. Germline V gene data show CDR1 as LGHDT and CDR2 as YNNKEL (reference sequence). The CDR3 is made up of 13 amino acids. DNA of the CDR3: TGTGCCAGCAGCCAAGTCGCCGGAAACACCATATATTTT. Translation: CASSQVAGNTIYF.

This clonotype has just a few counts. V and J are TRBV7-3 and TRBJ2-1; D call uncertain. CDR3 size: 13 residues. Germline values: CDR1 SGHTA, CDR2 FQGTGA. V dropped 5 bases and J dropped 4 bases, with 9 bases sitting between them. CDR3 loop: CASSADGYNEQFF. The CDR3 nucleotides are TGTGCCAGCAGCGCGGACGGATACAATGAGCAGTTCTTC.

This chain joins TRBV5-4 and TRBJ2-7, with no clear D. The CDR3 sequence is 14 residues long. CDR1 is SGHNT, CDR2 YYREEE, per germline (reference sequence). V dropped 2 bases and J dropped 1 base, with 10 bases sitting between them. The CDR3: CASSFEVSSYEQYF. CDR3 coding DNA: TGTGCCAGCAGCTTTGAGGTTTCTTCCTACGAGCAGTACTTC.

This clonotype was detected ten times or more. The chain carries TRBV27 and TRBJ1-5, with D possibly matching TRBD1 (5 bases). Between the trimmed V and J ends, which lost 6 bases and 0 bases, there was a span of 15 bases. The germline gives CDR1 MNHEY, CDR2 SMNVEV (reference sequence). The CDR3 sequence is 16 residues long. CDR3 in amino acids: CASRRNGAYSNQPQHF. The CDR3 DNA reads as TGTGCCAGCAGGAGAAACGGGGCTTATAGCAATCAGCCCCAGCATTTT.

V is TRBV10-3 and J is TRBJ1-1; D is perhaps TRBD1 (5 bases). The CDR3 has 12 residues. The germline V gene encodes CDR1 ENHRY and CDR2 SYGVKD. Trimming cost V 3 bases and J 7 bases, with 9 bases left between them. CDR3 nucleotide sequence: TGTGCCATCAGTGATGGTCAGGGTGAAGCTTTCTTT. This translates into CAISDGQGEAFF.

This clonotype was counted at least ten times. The V gene is TRBV11-2, the J gene TRBJ2-1; no clear D. CDR1 is SGHAT, CDR2 FQNNGV, per germline. The CDR3 has 15 amino acids. Trimming took 4 bases from V and 4 from J, leaving 14 bases between them. The CDR3 DNA is TGTGCCAGCAGCTCGACACCTTTTCCTTACAATGAGCAGTTCTTC. It yields the protein CASSSTPFPYNEQFF.